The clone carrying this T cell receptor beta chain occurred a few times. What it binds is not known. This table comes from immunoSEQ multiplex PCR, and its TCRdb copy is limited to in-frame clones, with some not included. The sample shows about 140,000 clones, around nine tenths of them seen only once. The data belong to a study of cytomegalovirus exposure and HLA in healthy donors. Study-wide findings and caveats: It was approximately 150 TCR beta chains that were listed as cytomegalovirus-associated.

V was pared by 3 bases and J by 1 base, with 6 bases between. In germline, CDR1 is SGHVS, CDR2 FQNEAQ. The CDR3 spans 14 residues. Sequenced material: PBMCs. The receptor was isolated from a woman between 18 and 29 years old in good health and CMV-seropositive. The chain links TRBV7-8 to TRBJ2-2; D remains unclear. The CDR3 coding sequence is TGTGCCAGCAGCTTTACGAGGAACACCGGGGAGCTGTTTTTT. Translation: CASSFTRNTGELFF.